This T cell receptor beta chain is drawn from a study of spatial heterogeneity in lung cancer (dated by TCRdb to between 2019 and 2020). Regarding the study in general: Donors were around 69 patients with early-stage, untreated non-small cell lung cancer from the lung TRACERx cohort. At surgery, hundreds of tumor regions, 64 matched nontumor lung samples and about 56 PBMC samples were TCR-sequenced for both alpha and beta chains. Beta-chain transcripts were consistently detected in greater numbers than alpha-chain transcripts, which likely reflects a higher abundance of beta-chain transcripts. In non-small cell lung cancer, the study made a quantitative comparison of TCR alpha and beta repertoires among multiple tumor regions, matched nontumor lung and blood. The study linked features of the TCR repertoire to counts of nonsynonymous mutations, which were determined by whole-exome sequencing of tumor tissue. In the raw uncorrected reads, each unique combination of TCR and UMI appeared on average more than ten times. Follow-up PBMC samples were sequenced whenever available, with the median time to follow-up being two to three years after resection. General conclusions and limits of the study: Confirming at a functional level the hypothesis that regional TCRs recognize regional mutations was considered to require additional single-cell paired TCR alpha and beta sequencing. Ubiquitous expanded tumor TCRs were found in blood more often at tumor resection than at routine follow-up. Only 14 patients were included in comparisons of baseline and follow-up blood repertoires.

Library preparation was by 5' RACE. Data came from a NextSeq 500. In the TCR library protocol, a unique molecular identifier was attached to each TCR cDNA molecule so that PCR and sequencing errors could be corrected. The authors processed their data as follows. Decombinator tools were used for TCR identification, UMI-based error correction and CDR3 extraction. TCRs above a frequency of 2 per 1,000, corresponding to the top 1% of the tumor frequency distribution, were defined as expanded. Each repertoire was subsampled 100 times to 5,000 TCRs, after which Renyi diversity was computed with the R vegan package. CDR3 similarity networks were built from amino acid triplet string-kernel similarity, with CDR3s being connected when pairwise similarity was above 0.82. The public reads were reanalyzed by TCRdb: fastp trimming at Q25, MiXCR alignment, in-frame beta chains only. Rows with a matching CDR3 protein are joined into one entry that keeps the most common DNA and genes. The V and J calls come from TCRdb's annotation, not from the publication. For this sample the table gives more than 95,000 distinct CDR3 sequences, of which 9% to 15% were detected only once. The top ten clones comprise approximately 17% of the sample.

The sample holds many counts of this clonotype. Its antigen has not been determined. No base quality information exists; no much larger clone differs at one position. V is shortened by 4 bases, J by 8 bases, and the region joining them spans 15 bases. CDR1 and CDR2 are drawn from the germline V gene: SGDLS, YYNGEE. The CDR3 measures 13 amino acids from cysteine to phenylalanine. Only the CDR3 DNA is retained, 39 bases long and in frame from the first base. This specimen's time point label, per the study, means: blood at routine non-recurrence follow-up after resection. Whole RNA extracted from tumor and nontumor lung tissue, or from cryopreserved PBMC samples, was used for TCR sequencing without cell sorting. A patient was chosen for TCR sequencing only when enough RNA was available from at least two tumor regions.

The V and J genes are TRBV9 and TRBJ1-2; the D region possibly corresponds to TRBD1 (5 bases align). The specimen comprised PBMCs, sampled at follow-up. This sequence originates from a male donor with early-stage non-small cell lung cancer. The CDR3 reads CASSREGTRGYTF. The DNA sequence is as follows: TGTGCCAGCAGCCGTGAGGGGACGCGGGGCTACACCTTC.